This entry lists 8 T cell receptor beta chains sequenced from one sample in a study of regulatory T cells in long-lasting Graves disease. Time point indicated: newly diagnosed GD, antithyroid drugs for less than 3 months. The authors made the TCR library using RNA they extracted from PBMCs. With iRepertoire HTBI primers and Arm-PCR of CDR3 regions, TCR beta libraries were built. TCRdb independently ran MiXCR on the multiplex PCR reads; one entry per CDR3 protein. The table has about half a million distinct CDR3 sequences, approximately 12% seen once; the top ten hold about 8.9%. This sample was also put to use in a study of T cells in Graves' hyperthyroidism and ophthalmopathy.

The material was peripheral blood mononuclear cells (PBMCs), obtained at new diagnosis, from a patient treated with antithyroid drugs. The receptors come from a woman aged 25-40 years with Graves disease.

Many counts were recorded for this clonotype. The rearrangement uses TRBV18 and TRBJ2-2, with unresolved D. Deletions cut 2 bases from V and 3 bases from J, with 16 bases between. The CDR3 extends over 17 amino acids. Looked up from germline, CDR1 is KGHSH and CDR2 is LQKENI. CDR3 nucleotide sequence: TGTGCCAGCTCACCAGTGATGAGCAGCGACGACACCGGGGAGCTGTTTTTT. Translated, it gives CASSPVMSSDDTGELFF.

This clonotype has at least ten counts. The chain carries TRBV30 and TRBJ2-5; D uncertain. V lost 2 bases and J lost 3, with 10 bases in between. The CDR3 spans 13 residues. Germline CDR1 and CDR2: GTSNPN and SVGIG (reference sequence). The CDR3 DNA reads as TGTGCCTGGAGTCCTCAGTTAAAAGAGACCCAGTACTTC. Its translation is CAWSPQLKETQYF.

Details on this clonotype: This could be a read error, since a much larger clone is one nucleotide away. The chain carries TRBV7-8 and TRBJ1-2; TRBD1 might be the D (5 bases). Germline lookup yields CDR1 SGHVS and CDR2 FQNEAQ. This CDR3 is built from 16 residues. This chain's CDR3 is CASSLAHRSSNYDYTF. The CDR3 nucleotides read TGTGCCAGCAGCTTAGCGCACAGGTCCTCTAACTATGACTACACCTTC.

This clonotype was counted many times. The chain links TRBV3-1 to TRBJ2-3, with 13 bases matching TRBD2. The V gene's germline CDR1 is LGHDT and CDR2 YNNKEL (reference sequence). The CDR3 loop spans 17 amino acids. Unmatched junction bases numbered 6, after V lost 1 base and J lost 5 bases. CDR3 DNA: TGTGCCAGCAGCCAAGGGGTACTAGCGGGAGGGGAAGATACGCAGTATTTT. This codes for CASSQGVLAGGEDTQYF.

This clonotype was counted ten times or more. The junction and the germline gene differ at one end; a read error may be behind it. The chain uses TRBV27 and TRBJ2-3; 10 nucleotides agree with TRBD2. CDR3 size: 17 residues. Per the germline V gene, CDR1 is MNHEY and CDR2 is SMNVEV (reference sequence). The CDR3 loop is CASRPSGRPESTNTQYF. The CDR3 DNA reads TGTGCCAGCCGCCCTAGCGGGAGACCCGAAAGCACAAATACGCAGTATTTT.

This clonotype was seen repeatedly, ten times or more. The rearrangement joins TRBV6-1 to TRBJ1-2, with TRBD1 matching 8 bases. V shed 5 bases, J shed 6 bases, and the junction held 8 bases outside the gene matches. This CDR3 is built from 14 residues. From germline, CDR1 is MNHNS and CDR2 SASEGT. CDR3 in amino acids: CASSNQGARNGYTF. For the CDR3, the DNA is TGTGCCAGCAGTAACCAGGGGGCTAGGAATGGCTACACCTTC.

This clonotype was seen ten or more times. This chain uses TRBV28 with TRBJ2-3; D is possibly TRBD2 (5 bases). Germline V gene lookup returns CDR1 MDHEN and CDR2 SYDVKM. V was cut by 9 bases and J by 0 bases, with 16 bases left in between. This CDR3 region has 15 residues. CDR3 DNA sequence: TGTGCCAGTTCTCACGGAGGTTATAGCACAGATACGCAGTATTTT. Protein sequence: CASSHGGYSTDTQYF.

This chain links TRBV5-1 with TRBJ1-2, with D unclear. CDR3 length equals 13 residues. The germline V gene has CDR1 SGHRS and CDR2 YFSETQ. V was trimmed by 0 bases and J by 8 bases, leaving 11 bases between them. CDR3 in DNA: TGCGCCAGCAGCTTGGGCAGGACGTGGGGCTACACCTTC. The encoded protein is CASSLGRTWGYTF.